The 12 T cell receptor beta chains below were found in one sample sequenced in a study of T cell clonality in common variable immunodeficiency. Data came from immunoSEQ multiplex PCR; TCRdb stores just in-frame clones and leaves some out. The sample has tens of thousands of clones, none seen only once. The antigens for these receptors are not known. Regarding the study as a whole: Fewer deletions and N-nucleotide insertions were reportedly seen in common variable immunodeficiency TCR beta sequences.

The specimen sequenced was peripheral blood mononuclear cells. These TCRs come from a human donor with common variable immunodeficiency.

By its share, this clone is medium-sized (0.01 to 0.1%). Sequencing ends 3 residues short of the CDR3 end; the germline J gene provides the rest. The genes are TRBV19 and TRBJ2-3; 7 nucleotides match TRBD1. Germline CDR1 LNHDA, CDR2 SQIVND (reference sequence). The J segment lost 0 bases and the V segment lost 8 bases, leaving 5 bases of the junction unmatched. CDR3 length equals 14 residues. CDR3 DNA (partial): TGTGCCAGTGCCAGACAGGGTAGCACAGATACG. This sequence encodes CASARQGSTDT. In full, the CDR3 reads CASARQGSTDTQYF.

At least ten counts were recorded for this clone. The CDR3 protein is CASSFPPGGRYEQYF. The sequenced CDR3 bases are TGTGCCAGCAGCTTCCCCCCAGGGGGACGCTACGAG. The chain joins TRBV5-6 to TRBJ2-7; 7 bases match TRBD1. The read ends 3 residues shy of where the CDR3 ends; the end is completed using the germline J gene. The CDR3 is made up of 15 amino acids. The germline CDR1 and CDR2 sequences are SGHDT and YYEEEE. V shed 2 bases, J shed 3 bases, and the junction held 8 bases outside the gene matches.

The table lists this clone with many counts. The read is 3 residues too short to cover the CDR3 end, so that end is filled in from the germline J gene. The rearrangement joins TRBV7-6 to TRBJ2-3, with TRBD1 as a possible D gene (5 bases). CDR1 is SGHVS and CDR2 is FNYEAQ in the germline V gene. CDR3 length: 15 amino acids. V was pared by 5 bases and J by 2 bases, with 14 bases between. The sequenced part of the CDR3 DNA is TGTGCCAGCAGCCCCGGGTGGGGCAACACAGATACG. Its translation is CASSPGWGNTDT. The whole CDR3 region reads CASSPGWGNTDTQYF.

This clone was seen ten or more times. Coverage ceases 3 residues before the CDR3 finishes, and the germline J gene fills in the end. The chain uses TRBV4-1 and TRBJ2-5, with TRBD1 as a possible D gene (5 bases). There are 14 residues in the CDR3. Trimming shortened V by 0 bases and J by 4 bases, and 9 bases separated the two germline ends. Germline CDR1 MGHRA, CDR2 YSYEKL. This CDR3 reads CASSQESRGETQYF. The part of the CDR3 DNA that was read is TGCGCCAGCAGCCAAGAATCTAGGGGAGAGACC.

This clone turned up a few times. The CDR3 end falls 3 residues outside the read, so it is completed with the germline J gene. This chain joins TRBV10-2 and TRBJ2-5, with TRBD2 as a possible D gene (5 bases). CDR1 and CDR2 from the germline V gene are WSHSY and SAAADI. V lost 8 bases, J lost 4 bases, and 8 bases lay in between. This CDR3 has 11 amino acids. The sequenced CDR3 bases are TGCGCCAGCGGTGGAGGAGAGACC. Protein sequence: CASGGGET. The entire CDR3 protein is CASGGGETQYF.

This clone occurred many times. The read terminates 3 residues before the CDR3 end, so the remaining end is supplied by the germline J gene. V and J are TRBV18 and TRBJ1-2; no definite D call. Germline V gene data show CDR1 as KGHSH and CDR2 as LQKENI. This CDR3 is built from 15 residues. V was clipped by 2 bases and J by 6 bases, with 16 bases between them. Incomplete CDR3 DNA: TGTGCCAGCTCACCATCGAGACAAACGATAAATGGC. Its translation: CASSPSRQTING. The full CDR3 protein reads CASSPSRQTINGYTF.

Concerning this clone: The CDR3 extends 3 residues past the end of the read, so its final part is completed from the germline J gene. The rearrangement uses TRBV18 and TRBJ1-1; D perhaps matches TRBD1 (5 bases). The germline gives CDR1 KGHSH, CDR2 LQKENI. This CDR3 is 14 amino acids long. V was clipped by 3 bases and J by 4 bases, with 12 bases between them. Partial CDR3 DNA: TGTGCCAGCTCACCTAGTACGGGGGGCACTGAA. This gives the protein CASSPSTGGTE. The complete CDR3 reads CASSPSTGGTEAFF.

This clone was recorded at least ten times. The CDR3 extends 3 residues past the end of the read, so its final part is completed from the germline J gene. The chain joins TRBV30 to TRBJ2-4; D possibly corresponds to TRBD1 (6 bases). Germline V gives CDR1 GTSNPN, CDR2 SVGIG (reference sequence). The CDR3 runs 13 residues. Trimming shortened V by 2 bases and J by 3 bases, and 8 bases separated the two germline ends. CDR3 residues: CAWSPGVKNIQYF. The sequenced CDR3 bases are TGTGCCTGGAGTCCAGGGGTCAAAAACATT.

By sample fraction, this clone is medium-sized (0.01 to 0.1%). The CDR3 end lies 3 residues beyond the end of the read and is filled in from the germline J gene. The chain is built from TRBV7-2 and TRBJ2-1, with D tentatively TRBD2 (6 bases). The length of the CDR3 is 15 residues. Trimming cost V 3 bases and J 9 bases, with 18 bases left between them. Germline V gene lookup returns CDR1 SGHTA and CDR2 FQGNSA. The CDR3 sequence: CASSFRTSGVSEQFF. CDR3 DNA, as far as it was read: TGTGCCAGCAGCTTCAGGACTTCGGGGGTTAGTGAG.

This clone has ten or more counts. The read falls 3 residues short of the CDR3 end, and the missing part is taken from the germline J gene. The chain employs TRBV11-2 and TRBJ2-7; D is ambiguous. V lost 1 base, J lost 6 bases, and 10 bases lay in between. Per the germline V gene, CDR1 is SGHAT and CDR2 is FQNNGV. The CDR3 totals 13 residues. The sequenced part of the CDR3 DNA is TGTGCCAGCAGCTTAGTTAGGGCTCCCGAG. Translation gives CASSLVRAPE. The CDR3, in full, reads CASSLVRAPEQYF.

A word on this clone: The sequenced fragment ends 3 residues before the CDR3 boundary, so the rest is inferred from the germline J gene. J is TRBJ2-5 and V is TRBV20-1; D ambiguous. Germline V gene lookup returns CDR1 DFQATT and CDR2 SNEGSKA (reference sequence). The V end lost 3 bases, the J end lost 5 bases, and 19 bases lay between the germline ends. The CDR3 has 15 amino acids. Partial CDR3 DNA: TGCAGTGCTAGTCGCGGCGCAGAGTATCGGGAGACC. This gives the protein CSASRGAEYRET. The CDR3 in its entirety is CSASRGAEYRETQYF.

A few counts support this clone. The sequenced fragment ends 3 residues before the CDR3 boundary, so the rest is inferred from the germline J gene. The rearrangement joins TRBV7-9 to TRBJ1-2; TRBD1 might be the D (6 bases). The V gene's germline CDR1 is SEHNR and CDR2 FQNEAQ (reference sequence). The CDR3 consists of 11 residues. The covered CDR3 bases are TGTGCCAGCAGCTTATACAGGGAC. This encodes CASSLYRD. The full CDR3 protein is CASSLYRDYTF.